A selection of T cell receptor beta chains follows, all from one sample in a study of cytomegalovirus exposure and HLA in healthy donors. Profiled with immunoSEQ multiplex PCR; TCRdb holds only in-frame clones, not every one. Altogether 150,000 or so clones are present, around three quarters being singletons, with the ten largest covering approximately 7.1%. The sequencing input was PBMCs. These receptors all come from a man aged 40-50 years in good health and CMV-seropositive. Both conserved end residues are part of each CDR3. Each record gives: clone size, V gene, J gene, D gene, CDR3 protein, CDR3 DNA. D genes are given only for firm matches. Rows may omit the clone size; those that give it use once, few, many or a size class.

clone size: .
V gene: TRBV7-9
J gene: TRBJ2-1
D gene: TRBD1
CDR3 protein: CATQGEGNNEQFF
CDR3 DNA: TGTGCCACCCAGGGGGAAGGGAATAATGAGCAGTTCTTC

clone size: .
V gene: TRBV5-6
J gene: TRBJ1-1
D gene: .
CDR3 protein: CASSARLNTEAFF
CDR3 DNA: TGTGCCAGCAGCGCGCGGCTGAACACTGAAGCTTTCTTT

clone size: .
V gene: TRBV6-5
J gene: TRBJ1-2
D gene: .
CDR3 protein: CASFDIGEGYTF
CDR3 DNA: TGTGCCAGCTTCGACATCGGGGAGGGCTACACCTTC

clone size: .
V gene: TRBV2
J gene: TRBJ2-7
D gene: TRBD1
CDR3 protein: CASSLLTGGLYEQYF
CDR3 DNA: TGTGCCAGCAGCCTATTGACAGGGGGGTTGTACGAGCAGTACTTC

clone size: .
V gene: TRBV5-4
J gene: TRBJ2-2
D gene: TRBD2
CDR3 protein: CASSLGLAGGHTGELFF
CDR3 DNA: TGTGCCAGCAGCTTGGGCCTAGCGGGGGGACACACCGGGGAGCTGTTTTTT

clone size: .
V gene: TRBV18
J gene: TRBJ1-1
D gene: .
CDR3 protein: CASSPVNRDNTEAFF
CDR3 DNA: TGTGCCAGCTCACCGGTCAACAGGGATAACACTGAAGCTTTCTTT

clone size: .
V gene: TRBV29-1
J gene: TRBJ1-2
D gene: TRBD1
CDR3 protein: CSGGDREVGGYTF
CDR3 DNA: TGCAGCGGGGGGGACAGGGAGGTTGGTGGCTACACCTTC

clone size: .
V gene: TRBV11-3
J gene: TRBJ1-5
D gene: .
CDR3 protein: CASSLEQDQPQHF
CDR3 DNA: TGTGCCAGCAGCTTAGAACAGGATCAGCCCCAGCATTTT

clone size: few
V gene: TRBV7-6
J gene: TRBJ2-7
D gene: TRBD1
CDR3 protein: CASSLGGTGVGYEQYF
CDR3 DNA: TGTGCCAGCAGCTTAGGGGGGACAGGGGTAGGGTACGAGCAGTACTTC

clone size: .
V gene: TRBV27
J gene: TRBJ2-7
D gene: TRBD1
CDR3 protein: CASSPRRPRTGGKNEQYF
CDR3 DNA: TGTGCCAGCAGTCCCCGTCGCCCGAGGACAGGGGGTAAGAACGAGCAGTACTTC

clone size: few
V gene: TRBV2
J gene: TRBJ2-5
D gene: .
CDR3 protein: CASSSGLSIQETQYF
CDR3 DNA: TGTGCCAGCAGCTCGGGACTGTCCATCCAAGAGACCCAGTACTTC

clone size: .
V gene: TRBV2
J gene: TRBJ2-7
D gene: .
CDR3 protein: CASSKDRFHEQYF
CDR3 DNA: TGTGCCAGCAGCAAAGACAGGTTCCACGAGCAGTACTTC

clone size: few
V gene: TRBV5-4
J gene: TRBJ2-2
D gene: TRBD2
CDR3 protein: CASSLRGGDTGELFF
CDR3 DNA: TGTGCCAGCAGCCTCCGGGGGGGGGACACCGGGGAGCTGTTTTTT

clone size: .
V gene: TRBV9
J gene: TRBJ2-2
D gene: .
CDR3 protein: CASSVAQGGGELFF
CDR3 DNA: TGTGCCAGCAGCGTAGCTCAGGGTGGCGGGGAGCTGTTTTTT

clone size: .
V gene: TRBV11-2
J gene: TRBJ1-1
D gene: .
CDR3 protein: CASSLRIDTEAFF
CDR3 DNA: TGTGCCAGCAGCCTGCGGATAGACACTGAAGCTTTCTTT

clone size: few
V gene: TRBV11-2
J gene: TRBJ1-1
D gene: TRBD1
CDR3 protein: CASSLAGGTEAFF
CDR3 DNA: TGTGCCAGCAGCTTAGCAGGGGGCACTGAAGCTTTCTTT

clone size: .
V gene: TRBV5-1
J gene: TRBJ2-7
D gene: TRBD1
CDR3 protein: CATRRGGQGMNEQYF
CDR3 DNA: TGCGCCACCAGGCGAGGGGGACAGGGGATGAACGAGCAGTACTTC

clone size: .
V gene: TRBV27
J gene: TRBJ2-3
D gene: .
CDR3 protein: CASSLSGDTADTQYF
CDR3 DNA: TGTGCCAGCAGTTTGTCAGGGGATACGGCAGATACGCAGTATTTT

clone size: .
V gene: TRBV5-1
J gene: TRBJ1-2
D gene: .
CDR3 protein: CASSSQGGDRRGYTF
CDR3 DNA: TGCGCCAGCAGCTCACAAGGAGGGGATCGCCGTGGCTACACCTTC

clone size: .
V gene: TRBV28
J gene: TRBJ2-4
D gene: TRBD1
CDR3 protein: CASSGDRVAKNIQYF
CDR3 DNA: TGTGCCAGCAGTGGGGACAGGGTAGCCAAAAACATTCAGTACTTC

clone size: .
V gene: TRBV11-2
J gene: TRBJ2-7
D gene: .
CDR3 protein: CASTRPDGAARQYF
CDR3 DNA: TGTGCCAGCACCCGACCAGATGGGGCGGCGAGGCAGTACTTC

clone size: .
V gene: TRBV7-8
J gene: TRBJ2-7
D gene: TRBD2
CDR3 protein: CASSLTAAGAYYEQYF
CDR3 DNA: TGTGCCAGCAGTCTAACGGCAGCGGGGGCCTACTACGAGCAGTACTTC

clone size: .
V gene: TRBV30
J gene: TRBJ1-2
D gene: .
CDR3 protein: CAWSVGLGQKHGYTF
CDR3 DNA: TGTGCCTGGAGTGTTGGGCTGGGGCAGAAACATGGCTACACCTTC

clone size: .
V gene: TRBV10-3
J gene: TRBJ2-7
D gene: .
CDR3 protein: CAISEAQGSSYEQYF
CDR3 DNA: TGTGCCATCAGTGAGGCCCAGGGGAGCTCCTACGAGCAGTACTTC

clone size: few
V gene: TRBV30
J gene: TRBJ1-5
D gene: TRBD1
CDR3 protein: CAWREGQGKTQHF
CDR3 DNA: TGTGCCTGGAGGGAGGGACAGGGGAAGACCCAGCATTTT

clone size: .
V gene: TRBV18
J gene: TRBJ1-1
D gene: .
CDR3 protein: CASSPRGGGNTEAFF
CDR3 DNA: TGTGCCAGCTCACCACGAGGGGGGGGAAACACTGAAGCTTTCTTT

clone size: .
V gene: TRBV5-1
J gene: TRBJ1-2
D gene: .
CDR3 protein: CASSLSQGSYGYTF
CDR3 DNA: TGCGCCAGCAGCTTGTCGCAGGGCAGCTATGGCTACACCTTC

clone size: .
V gene: TRBV6-5
J gene: TRBJ1-5
D gene: TRBD1
CDR3 protein: CASSPTRGGHQPQHF
CDR3 DNA: TGTGCCAGCAGCCCGACGAGAGGGGGCCATCAGCCCCAGCATTTT

clone size: .
V gene: TRBV7-6
J gene: TRBJ1-5
D gene: .
CDR3 protein: CASSRGTGNQPQHF
CDR3 DNA: TGTGCCAGCAGCCGGGGGACGGGCAATCAGCCCCAGCATTTT

clone size: .
V gene: TRBV29-1
J gene: TRBJ2-3
D gene: .
CDR3 protein: CRFRSALWADTQYF
CDR3 DNA: TGCAGGTTCAGGTCCGCCCTCTGGGCAGATACGCAGTATTTT

clone size: .
V gene: TRBV19
J gene: TRBJ1-1
D gene: .
CDR3 protein: CASSISGGRGTEAFF
CDR3 DNA: TGTGCCAGTAGCATCTCCGGGGGGCGGGGCACTGAAGCTTTCTTT

clone size: .
V gene: TRBV5-1
J gene: TRBJ2-1
D gene: TRBD1
CDR3 protein: CASSLQGAAYSSYNEQFF
CDR3 DNA: TGCGCCAGCAGCCTACAGGGGGCTGCCTACTCCTCCTACAATGAGCAGTTCTTC

clone size: few
V gene: TRBV9
J gene: TRBJ2-5
D gene: TRBD2
CDR3 protein: CASSAVAGPRGGETQYF
CDR3 DNA: TGTGCCAGCAGCGCCGTAGCGGGACCGCGGGGGGGAGAGACCCAGTACTTC

clone size: .
V gene: TRBV11-3
J gene: TRBJ2-5
D gene: TRBD1
CDR3 protein: CASSPGTAIQETQYF
CDR3 DNA: TGTGCCAGCAGCCCTGGGACAGCCATCCAAGAGACCCAGTACTTC

clone size: few
V gene: TRBV29-1
J gene: TRBJ2-5
D gene: .
CDR3 protein: CSVVQGQETQYF
CDR3 DNA: TGCAGCGTTGTGCAGGGCCAAGAGACCCAGTACTTC

clone size: .
V gene: TRBV5-4
J gene: TRBJ1-1
D gene: TRBD1
CDR3 protein: CASIRQGNTEAFF
CDR3 DNA: TGTGCCAGCATTCGACAGGGGAACACTGAAGCTTTCTTT

clone size: .
V gene: TRBV7-2
J gene: TRBJ1-5
D gene: TRBD1
CDR3 protein: CASSLRQGSNQPQHF
CDR3 DNA: TGTGCCAGCAGCTTACGACAGGGGAGCAATCAGCCCCAGCATTTT

clone size: .
V gene: TRBV4-2
J gene: TRBJ2-2
D gene: .
CDR3 protein: CASSQVGGAGTGELFF
CDR3 DNA: TGTGCCAGCAGCCAAGTTGGGGGGGCCGGCACCGGGGAGCTGTTTTTT

clone size: .
V gene: TRBV7-2
J gene: TRBJ2-5
D gene: .
CDR3 protein: CASSSRPGQLFLNQETQYF
CDR3 DNA: TGTGCCAGCAGCTCCCGCCCGGGACAACTGTTTCTTAACCAAGAGACCCAGTACTTC

clone size: few
V gene: TRBV19
J gene: TRBJ1-6
D gene: TRBD1
CDR3 protein: CASSPGQKDSPLHF
CDR3 DNA: TGTGCCAGTAGCCCGGGACAGAAGGATTCACCCCTCCACTTT

clone size: .
V gene: TRBV13
J gene: TRBJ2-7
D gene: .
CDR3 protein: CASSLFETGSYEQYF
CDR3 DNA: TGTGCCAGCAGCTTATTCGAGACGGGTTCCTACGAGCAGTACTTC

clone size: few
V gene: TRBV7-8
J gene: TRBJ2-5
D gene: .
CDR3 protein: CASSLGRGQTQYF
CDR3 DNA: TGTGCCAGCAGCTTAGGGCGGGGGCAGACCCAGTACTTC

clone size: .
V gene: TRBV5-6
J gene: TRBJ1-2
D gene: TRBD1
CDR3 protein: CASSFDRVGGYTF
CDR3 DNA: TGTGCCAGCAGCTTTGACAGGGTGGGTGGCTACACCTTC

clone size: few
V gene: TRBV4-3
J gene: TRBJ1-1
D gene: TRBD1
CDR3 protein: CASSQDVGRDREAFF
CDR3 DNA: TGCGCCAGCAGCCAAGACGTGGGGCGGGACAGGGAAGCTTTCTTT

clone size: .
V gene: TRBV7-2
J gene: TRBJ1-6
D gene: .
CDR3 protein: CASLRGGSYNSPLHF
CDR3 DNA: TGTGCCAGTCTAAGGGGGGGCTCCTATAATTCACCCCTCCACTTT

clone size: .
V gene: TRBV9
J gene: TRBJ2-3
D gene: .
CDR3 protein: CASSVEKEPTQYF
CDR3 DNA: TGTGCCAGCAGCGTAGAGAAGGAGCCCACGCAGTATTTT

clone size: .
V gene: TRBV19
J gene: TRBJ1-5
D gene: .
CDR3 protein: CASINREGFDQPQHF
CDR3 DNA: TGTGCCAGTATAAACAGGGAAGGTTTTGATCAGCCCCAGCATTTT

clone size: few
V gene: TRBV15
J gene: TRBJ1-1
D gene: .
CDR3 protein: CATSRGLSNTEAFF
CDR3 DNA: TGTGCCACCAGCAGGGGCCTCTCGAACACTGAAGCTTTCTTT

clone size: .
V gene: TRBV7-9
J gene: TRBJ2-2
D gene: TRBD2
CDR3 protein: CASSLDILAGLVGELFF
CDR3 DNA: TGTGCCAGCAGCTTAGACATCCTAGCGGGGCTTGTCGGGGAGCTGTTTTTT

clone size: .
V gene: TRBV6-6
J gene: TRBJ2-7
D gene: TRBD2
CDR3 protein: CASSYWTSGGYEQYF
CDR3 DNA: TGTGCCAGCAGTTACTGGACTAGCGGGGGTTACGAGCAGTACTTC

clone size: .
V gene: TRBV7-2
J gene: TRBJ1-2
D gene: .
CDR3 protein: CASSLTGRSQDGYTF
CDR3 DNA: TGTGCCAGCAGCTTAACAGGACGCAGCCAGGATGGCTACACCTTC

clone size: .
V gene: TRBV7-9
J gene: TRBJ2-7
D gene: TRBD1
CDR3 protein: CASSFTGQVFSEQYF
CDR3 DNA: TGTGCCAGCAGCTTCACGGGACAGGTTTTTTCCGAGCAGTACTTC

clone size: .
V gene: TRBV9
J gene: TRBJ1-1
D gene: .
CDR3 protein: CASNAGAGTEAFF
CDR3 DNA: TGTGCCAGCAATGCAGGGGCGGGCACTGAAGCTTTCTTT